What follows describes a single T cell receptor (beta chain). This CDR3 region has 19 residues. From germline, CDR1 is MGHRA and CDR2 YSYEKL. The junction had 14 bases not matched to a gene; V was cut back by 2 bases and J by 3 bases. The data were taken from a study of blood T cell repertoires in COVID-19. Looking at the study overall: Collection of acute and convalescent COVID-19 samples took place in the United States, Italy and Spain. T cells, B-cell-depleted T cells, or PBMCs provided the cDNA or gDNA that served as material.

Study processing details: Estimated nucleated cell counts came from reference gene primer amplification. Clones were read by immunoSEQ multiplex PCR, and TCRdb kept only the in-frame ones, dropping some. Clonal size and the V and J genes are those of that table, whereas D and trimming came from the DNA. This table holds 150,000 to 200,000 clones, approximately 85% found once. This receptor was taken from a human donor with active or convalescent COVID-19. The donor label of this sample is uncertain. The chain couples TRBV4-1 to TRBJ2-7, with TRBD2 matching 12 bases. The sample comprised peripheral blood. The chain's CDR3 is CASSQSRLAGALKFYEQYF. CDR3 in DNA: TGCGCCAGCAGCCAATCGAGACTAGCGGGGGCACTAAAATTCTACGAGCAGTACTTC.